This record covers a single T cell receptor (beta chain). Its target is not known. Germline V gene sequence: CDR1 SQVTM, CDR2 ANQGSEA. CDR3 size: 16 residues. The data are from a study of CXCR3-negative and CXCR3-positive naive CD8 T cells. All TRB cDNA libraries came from 5' RACE performed with UMI labels. TCRdb reprocessed the 5' RACE reads; each CDR3 protein has one entry and no DNA is given. There are around 8,400 distinct CDR3 sequences in the sample, with roughly 2% held by the top ten. General observations from the study: Naive cells that were CXCR3-positive had more hydrophobic TRB CDR3s (compared with CXCR3-negative naive cells).

This sequence joins TRBV29-1 and TRBJ1-1; TCRdb's D call of TRBD1 is untestable without DNA. Sequenced input: naive CXCR3+ CD8+ T cells from blood. Regarding subset: CD45RO-CCR7+CD27+CD95- naive CD8+ T cells expressing CXCR3 (TNR3+). This TCR came from a human donor in good health. Some clones in this sample may be carry-over from other donors' samples. The CDR3 sequence is CSVESVSGRPSTEAFF.